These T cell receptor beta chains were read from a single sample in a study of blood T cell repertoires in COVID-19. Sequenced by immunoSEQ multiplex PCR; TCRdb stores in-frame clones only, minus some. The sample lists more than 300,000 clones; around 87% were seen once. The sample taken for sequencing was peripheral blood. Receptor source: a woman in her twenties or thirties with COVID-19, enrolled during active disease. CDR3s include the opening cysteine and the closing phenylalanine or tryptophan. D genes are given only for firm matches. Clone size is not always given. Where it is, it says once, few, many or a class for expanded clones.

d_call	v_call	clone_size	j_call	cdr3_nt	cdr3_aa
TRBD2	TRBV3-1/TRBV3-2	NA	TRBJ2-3	TGTGCCAGCAGCGAACTAGCGGGAGGCAGGGATACGCAGTATTTT	CASSELAGGRDTQYF
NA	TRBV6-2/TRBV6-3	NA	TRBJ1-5	TGTGCCAGCAGTCCGGGACTGCGGATCCAGCCCCAGCATTTT	CASSPGLRIQPQHF
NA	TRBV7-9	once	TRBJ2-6	TGTGCCAGCAGCTTAGGACAGGCCTTTGAAGTCCTGACTTTC	CASSLGQAFEVLTF
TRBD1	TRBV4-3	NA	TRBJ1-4	TGCGCCAGCAGCCAAGAAATGGGGACAGGGGATGAAAAACTGTTTTTT	CASSQEMGTGDEKLFF
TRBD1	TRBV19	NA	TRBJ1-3	TGTGCCAGTAGTTTCCAGGGGGCGCTTCCCCCTGGAAACACCATATATTTT	CASSFQGALPPGNTIYF
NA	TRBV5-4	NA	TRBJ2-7	TGTGCCAGCAGCTTGGCCACGGGCGAGCAGTACTTC	CASSLATGEQYF
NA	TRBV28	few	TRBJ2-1	TGTGCCAGCAGTACGCCAAACACCTACAATGAGCAGTTCTTC	CASSTPNTYNEQFF
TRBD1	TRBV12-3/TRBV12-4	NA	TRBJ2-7	TGTGCCAGCAGGAACAGGGGTTTCTACGAGCAGTACTTC	CASRNRGFYEQYF
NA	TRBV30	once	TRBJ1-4	TGTGCCTGGAGCCGGGGAGGGGAGGGTGAAAAACTGTTTTTT	CAWSRGGEGEKLFF
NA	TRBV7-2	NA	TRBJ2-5	TGTGCCAGCAGCTTGGTAACGGGGGAGACCCAGTACTTC	CASSLVTGETQYF
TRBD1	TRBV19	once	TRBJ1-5	TGTGCCAGTAGTATCTCTAGACAGGGAGGTTCGAATCAGCCCCAGCATTTT	CASSISRQGGSNQPQHF
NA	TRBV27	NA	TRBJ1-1	TGTGCCAGCCATGGATGGGGGCGAGGCACTGAAGCTTTCTTT	CASHGWGRGTEAFF
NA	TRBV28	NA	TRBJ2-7	TGTGCCAGCAGTTTCTCCCTAAAGGGGGCGGGATATTCCTACGAGCAGTACTTC	CASSFSLKGAGYSYEQYF
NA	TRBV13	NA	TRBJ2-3	TGTGCCAGCAGCTTTTCAGGGGCAACAGATACGCAGTATTTT	CASSFSGATDTQYF
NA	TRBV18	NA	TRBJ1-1	TGTGCCAGCTCAGATACGGGAGGGGCTAACACTGAAGCTTTCTTT	CASSDTGGANTEAFF
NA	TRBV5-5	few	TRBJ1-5	TGTGCCAGCAGCTCCCAAGGATGGAGTGATCAGCCCCAGCATTTT	CASSSQGWSDQPQHF
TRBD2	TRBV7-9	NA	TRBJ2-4	TGTGCCAGCAGCCCGACTAGCGGGGCACTAGCCAAAAACATTCAGTACTTC	CASSPTSGALAKNIQYF
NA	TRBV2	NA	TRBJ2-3	TGTGCCAGCAGTGTGGGCCCCGCTACGCAGTATTTT	CASSVGPATQYF
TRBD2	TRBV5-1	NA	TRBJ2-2	TGCGCCAGCAGCTTACTAGCGGGAGGGGACACCGGGGAGCTGTTTTTT	CASSLLAGGDTGELFF
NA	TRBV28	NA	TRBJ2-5	TGTGCCAGCAGTTTATACAGGGAGGAGACCCAGTACTTC	CASSLYREETQYF
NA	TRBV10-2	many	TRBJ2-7	TGCGCCACTAACCTCGGCGGGGACTCCTACGAGCAGTACTTC	CATNLGGDSYEQYF
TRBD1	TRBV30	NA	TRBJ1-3	TGTGCCTGGAGTATTGGGACAGGGTCTGGAAACACCATATATTTT	CAWSIGTGSGNTIYF
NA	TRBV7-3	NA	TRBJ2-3	TGTGCCAGCAGCCCCTCCCCTAAAGGGAGATGGGTCAGGACAGATACGCAGTATTTT	CASSPSPKGRWVRTDTQYF
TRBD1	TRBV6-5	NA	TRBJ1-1	TGTGCCAGCAATCAGGGGGCGAGTACTGAAGCTTTCTTT	CASNQGASTEAFF
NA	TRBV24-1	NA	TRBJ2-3	TGTGCCACCAGTGATTTTCAGGGGGGCGTTGGCACAGATACGCAGTATTTT	CATSDFQGGVGTDTQYF
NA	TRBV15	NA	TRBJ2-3	TGTGCCACCAGCAGAGTGTACGGACTCACCACAGATACGCAGTATTTT	CATSRVYGLTTDTQYF
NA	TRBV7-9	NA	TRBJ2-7	TGTGCCAGCAGCTCCCGGACAGTCGGCTACGAGCAGTACTTC	CASSSRTVGYEQYF
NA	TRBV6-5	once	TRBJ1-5	TGTGCCAGCAGGGCAGGGGCGGGCAATCAGCCCCAGCATTTT	CASRAGAGNQPQHF
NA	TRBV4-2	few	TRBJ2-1	TGTGCCAGCAGCCAAGATGAACGGGATTGGTCCAATGAGCAGTTCTTC	CASSQDERDWSNEQFF
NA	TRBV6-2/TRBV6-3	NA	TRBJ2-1	TGTGCCAGCAGTTACTCGGGAGGCTCCTACAATGAGCAGTTCTTC	CASSYSGGSYNEQFF
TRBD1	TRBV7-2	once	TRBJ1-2	TGTGCCAGCAGACCTACCGGGACAGGGAATGGCTACACCTTC	CASRPTGTGNGYTF
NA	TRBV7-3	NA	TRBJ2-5	TGTGCCAGCAGCCCAGGGGTGGCAGAGACCCAGTACTTC	CASSPGVAETQYF
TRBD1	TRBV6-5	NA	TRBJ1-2	TGTGCCAGCAGCCGGACAGGGGGCGATGGCTACACCTTC	CASSRTGGDGYTF
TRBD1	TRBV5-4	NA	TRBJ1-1	TGTGCCAGCAGGGCTGCAGGGGGCAGTTTTGAAGCTTTCTTT	CASRAAGGSFEAFF
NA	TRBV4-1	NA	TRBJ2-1	TGCGCCAGCAGCCCCCGACAACCTAACGATGAGCAGTTCTTC	CASSPRQPNDEQFF
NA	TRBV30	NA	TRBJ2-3	TGTGCCTGGAGTGCTGGACAGGATACGCAGTATTTT	CAWSAGQDTQYF
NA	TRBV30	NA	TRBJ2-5	TGTGCCTGGACCCCGGGACTTCCTATACGGACCCAGTACTTC	CAWTPGLPIRTQYF
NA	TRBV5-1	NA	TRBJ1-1	TGCGCCAGCAGCTTGGAAGGGACTTGGGCCAAGGCTGAAGCTTTCTTT	CASSLEGTWAKAEAFF
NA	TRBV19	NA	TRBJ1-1	TGTGCCAGTAGTATATACGGGGGGGCGGCTGAAGCTTTCTTT	CASSIYGGAAEAFF
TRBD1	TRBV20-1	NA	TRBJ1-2	TGCAGTGCTGAACAGGGGGGTGGCTACACCTTC	CSAEQGGGYTF
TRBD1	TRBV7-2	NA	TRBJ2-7	TGTGCCAGCAGGAGACAGGGCGGGCACTACGAGCAGTACTTC	CASRRQGGHYEQYF
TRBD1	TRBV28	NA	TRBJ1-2	TGTGCCAGCTTCCCCCGGGACAGCCGCTATGGCTACACCTTC	CASFPRDSRYGYTF
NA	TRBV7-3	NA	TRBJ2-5	TGTGCCAGCAGCCGGGGTGTCCAAGAGACCCAGTACTTC	CASSRGVQETQYF
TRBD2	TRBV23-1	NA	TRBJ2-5	TGCGCCAGCAGTCAGGGAGGGGAGACCCAGTACTTC	CASSQGGETQYF